These 22 T cell receptor beta chains came from one sample sequenced in a study of blood T cell repertoires in COVID-19. TCRdb keeps only in-frame clones here, not all; method: immunoSEQ multiplex PCR. The table records roughly 150,000 clones, 65% to 85% of them present only once. What was sequenced was PBMCs or T cells enriched from blood (not recorded which). The receptor set was obtained from a man aged 40-49 years who had recovered from COVID-19.

Ten or more counts support this clone. The gene calls are TRBV7-3 and TRBJ1-1; 8 bases fit TRBD1. Germline V lookup: CDR1 SGHTA, CDR2 FQGTGA. Trimming at V came to 2 bases and at J to 6 bases, leaving 11 bases not matched to a gene. CDR3 length: 16 residues. The CDR3 region has the DNA TGTGCCAGCAGCTTAGTGGGGACAGGAACAAGCGCTGAAGCTTTCTTT. Encoded protein: CASSLVGTGTSAEAFF.

The gene calls are TRBV19 and TRBJ1-4, with D possibly being TRBD1 (5 bases). This CDR3 is built from 16 residues. Trimming stripped 5 bases from V and 7 bases from J, with 20 bases between. Germline values: CDR1 LNHDA, CDR2 SQIVND (reference sequence). The CDR3 spells CASSLSGGKSGEKLFF. The CDR3 DNA sequence: TGTGCCAGTAGTCTTTCTGGGGGGAAGAGTGGTGAAAAACTGTTTTTT.

The CDR3 nucleotides read TGCGCCAGCAGCTTGGACGGGGGGTCGAAAGAAAAACTGTTTTTT. Protein sequence: CASSLDGGSKEKLFF. The chain combines TRBV5-1 with TRBJ1-4, with D maybe TRBD1 (5 bases). Germline V gene data show CDR1 as SGHRS and CDR2 as YFSETQ. There are 15 residues in the CDR3. The V and J ends lost 0 bases and 8 bases respectively, with 14 bases between them.

This sequence joins TRBV2 and TRBJ2-1; 7 bases are shared with TRBD1. The CDR3 totals 15 residues. J gave up 6 bases and V 2 bases, and 7 bases lay outside the gene matches. The germline CDR1 and CDR2 sequences are SNHLY and FYNNEI. CDR3 DNA: TGTGCCAGCAGTGAAACCCCGACAGGGATCAATGAGCAGTTCTTC. Encoded protein: CASSETPTGINEQFF.

The rearrangement uses TRBV30 and TRBJ1-1; TRBD1 aligns across 7 bases. This CDR3 comprises 14 residues. Germline V gene lookup returns CDR1 GTSNPN and CDR2 SVGIG (reference sequence). Trimming removed 3 bases from V and 0 bases from J; junction bases left unmatched: 4. The CDR3 spells CAWSDTGVNTEAFF. CDR3 nucleotides: TGTGCCTGGAGCGATACAGGGGTGAACACTGAAGCTTTCTTT.

The rearrangement joins TRBV2 to TRBJ1-2, with 9 bases that match TRBD1. The CDR3 has 13 amino acids. V shed 7 bases and J 7 bases; nucleotides not matched to a gene: 7. Germline V gives CDR1 SNHLY, CDR2 FYNNEI. In DNA, the CDR3 is TGTGCCAGCATGGGACAGGGAAAGGGTGGCTACACCTTC. This sequence encodes CASMGQGKGGYTF.

The chain links TRBV7-9 to TRBJ1-1, with D possibly matching TRBD1 (6 bases). This CDR3 comprises 13 residues. V lost 4 bases, J lost 11 bases, and 17 bases lay in between. CDR1 SEHNR and CDR2 FQNEAQ come from the germline V gene (reference sequence). The CDR3 sequence is CASSSGDRSGAFF. The CDR3 DNA reads TGTGCCAGCAGCTCCGGAGACAGGAGTGGGGCTTTCTTT.

This clone appeared a single time. The chain carries TRBV7-8 and TRBJ1-2; D possibly corresponds to TRBD1 (5 bases). Trimming cost V 5 bases and J 3 bases, with 7 bases left between them. The germline CDR1 and CDR2 sequences are SGHVS and FQNEAQ. CDR3 size: 12 residues. CDR3 nucleotide sequence: TGTGCCAGCAGCCCAGGGTACTATGGCTACACCTTC. Translating gives CASSPGYYGYTF.

The chain links TRBV30 to TRBJ1-6; D remains ambiguous. This CDR3 contains 15 residues. Germline assignment: CDR1 GTSNPN and CDR2 SVGIG (reference sequence). V dropped 4 bases and J dropped 7 bases, with 17 bases sitting between them. The CDR3 DNA reads as TGTGCCTGGACGGGGATAGGTTCTGGGAATTCACCCCTCCACTTT. Amino acid sequence: CAWTGIGSGNSPLHF.

This clone was counted between two and nine times. The gene calls are TRBV6-5 and TRBJ1-5; no clear D gene. The germline V gene encodes CDR1 MNHEY and CDR2 SVGAGI. CDR3 length equals 15 residues. V dropped 5 bases and J dropped 2 bases, with 13 bases sitting between them. CDR3 in DNA: TGTGCCAGCAGTCCCCTGGGGAGGGGCAATCAGCCCCAGCATTTT. Protein sequence: CASSPLGRGNQPQHF.

This clone was found once. This chain connects TRBV6-2 or TRBV6-3 to TRBJ2-5; TRBD2 matches at 8 bases. V lost 0 bases, J lost 2 bases, and 11 bases stayed unmatched. CDR1 is MNHEY, CDR2 SVGEGT, per germline. This CDR3 is built from 18 residues. DNA for the CDR3: TGTGCCAGCAGTTACTCGACCTACGTAGCGGGGCCACAAGAGACCCAGTACTTC. It specifies CASSYSTYVAGPQETQYF.

The chain couples TRBV27 to TRBJ1-1, with TRBD1 as a possible D gene (6 bases). Trimming stripped 6 bases from V and 5 bases from J, with 13 bases between. The CDR3 has 13 residues. Germline V gene data show CDR1 as MNHEY and CDR2 as SMNVEV (reference sequence). As DNA, the CDR3 is TGTGCCAGCAGGCCAGGGGTTAGTACTGAAGCTTTCTTT. Amino acids: CASRPGVSTEAFF.

The V gene is TRBV10-3, the J gene TRBJ1-2; perhaps TRBD1 as D (6 bases). Looked up from germline, CDR1 is ENHRY and CDR2 is SYGVKD. The CDR3 sequence is 15 residues long. Between the trimmed V and J ends, which lost 0 bases and 4 bases, there was a span of 12 bases. The CDR3 reads CAISESGGAGYGYTF. CDR3 nucleotide sequence: TGTGCCATCAGTGAGTCCGGGGGGGCAGGCTATGGCTACACCTTC.

The rearrangement links TRBV7-2 to TRBJ2-3; weak D call: TRBD2 (5 bases). Trimming took off 1 base at V and 4 bases at J, with 9 bases between the two ends. CDR1 SGHTA and CDR2 FQGNSA come from the germline V gene. The CDR3 covers 14 residues. The CDR3 region is CASSLVRGSDTQYF. CDR3 DNA sequence: TGTGCCAGCAGCTTAGTTCGGGGTTCAGATACGCAGTATTTT.

This clone has just a few counts. The identical CDR3 is also encoded by other nucleotide sequences in the sample. The chain couples TRBV7-3 to TRBJ1-1; no firm D call. Looked up from germline, CDR1 is SGHTA and CDR2 is FQGTGA. Trimming pared 2 bases from V and 0 bases from J, leaving 4 bases between. This CDR3 spans 13 amino acids. CDR3 DNA: TGTGCCAGCAGCTTATCCGTGAACACTGAAGCTTTCTTT. Encoded protein: CASSLSVNTEAFF.

The rearrangement uses TRBV7-3 and TRBJ1-1; 8 bases fit TRBD1. The V and J ends lost 7 bases and 6 bases, in that order; junction bases with no gene match: 10. From germline, CDR1 is SGHTA and CDR2 FQGTGA. This CDR3 is 14 amino acids long. The CDR3 protein is CASTPHQGAPEAFF. The CDR3 DNA sequence: TGTGCCAGCACCCCTCACCAGGGGGCTCCTGAAGCTTTCTTT.

This chain connects TRBV6-5 to TRBJ1-1; 7 nucleotides agree with TRBD1. This CDR3 has 13 amino acids. The germline V gene has CDR1 MNHEY and CDR2 SVGAGI. V lost 2 bases and J lost 11; bases outside the gene matches: 8. The CDR3, as DNA: TGTGCCAGCAGTTACAATAGCGACAGGGCGGCTTTCTTT. This gives the protein CASSYNSDRAAFF.

The rearrangement joins TRBV30 to TRBJ1-3; no definite D call. The CDR3 spans 14 residues. Trimming took 1 base from V and 0 from J, leaving 7 bases between them. The V gene's germline CDR1 is GTSNPN and CDR2 SVGIG (reference sequence). The CDR3 DNA reads as TGTGCCTGGAGTGCTTCAGTCTCTGGAAACACCATATATTTT. As protein: CAWSASVSGNTIYF.

The rearrangement joins TRBV13 to TRBJ2-2; 7 nucleotides align to TRBD1. The CDR3 length is 15 residues. Trimming took 1 base from V and 4 from J; bases not matched to a gene: 3. In germline, CDR1 is PRHDT, CDR2 FYEKMQ (reference sequence). CDR3 residues: CASSLAQGFTGELFF. CDR3 DNA: TGTGCCAGCAGCTTAGCACAGGGGTTCACCGGGGAGCTGTTTTTT.

The genes are TRBV27 and TRBJ2-1, with TRBD1 matching 9 bases. V lost 4 bases to trimming and J lost 7 bases; unmatched junction nucleotides: 8. The CDR3 has 15 residues. Per germline, CDR1 MNHEY and CDR2 SMNVEV (reference sequence). CDR3 amino acids: CASSSLGTGKNEQFF. CDR3 bases: TGTGCCAGCAGTTCCTTGGGGACAGGGAAGAATGAGCAGTTCTTC.

The V and J genes are TRBV6-1 and TRBJ1-5, with a possible D match to TRBD1 (5 bases). Germline CDR1 is MNHNS and CDR2 is SASEGT. CDR3 length: 13 residues. The ends were cut back, 2 bases at V and 7 bases at J, with 9 bases in the middle. The CDR3 is CASSEREGQPQHF. In DNA, the CDR3 is TGTGCCAGCAGTGAAAGGGAGGGGCAGCCCCAGCATTTT.

This clone has a handful of counts. This chain uses TRBV2 with TRBJ1-4; a possible D gene is TRBD1 (6 bases). Per the germline V gene, CDR1 is SNHLY and CDR2 is FYNNEI. Deletions cut 4 bases from V and 7 bases from J, with 10 bases between. This CDR3 contains 13 residues. As DNA, the CDR3 is TGTGCCAGCAGTGCGGGACACGGTGAAAAACTGTTTTTT. This codes for CASSAGHGEKLFF.